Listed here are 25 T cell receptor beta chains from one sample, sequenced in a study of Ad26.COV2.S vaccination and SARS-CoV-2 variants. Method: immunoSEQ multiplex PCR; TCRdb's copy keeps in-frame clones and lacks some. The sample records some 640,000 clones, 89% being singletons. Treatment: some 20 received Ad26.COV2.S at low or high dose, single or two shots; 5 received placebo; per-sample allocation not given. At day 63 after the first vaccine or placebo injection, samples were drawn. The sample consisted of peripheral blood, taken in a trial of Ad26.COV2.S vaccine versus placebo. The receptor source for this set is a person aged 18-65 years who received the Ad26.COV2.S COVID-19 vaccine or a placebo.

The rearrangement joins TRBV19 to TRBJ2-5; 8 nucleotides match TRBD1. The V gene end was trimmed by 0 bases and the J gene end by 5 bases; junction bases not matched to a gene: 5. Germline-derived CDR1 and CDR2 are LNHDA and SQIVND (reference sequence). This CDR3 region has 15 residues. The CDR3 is CASSIDRQGWETQYF. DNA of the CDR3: TGTGCCAGTAGTATAGACAGACAGGGGTGGGAGACCCAGTACTTC.

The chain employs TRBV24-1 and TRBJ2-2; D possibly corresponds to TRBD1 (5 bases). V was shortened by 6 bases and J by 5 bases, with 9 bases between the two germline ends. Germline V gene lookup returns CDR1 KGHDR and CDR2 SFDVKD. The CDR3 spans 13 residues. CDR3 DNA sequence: TGTGCCACCAGTAGGGGTTGGACCGGGGAGCTGTTTTTT. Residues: CATSRGWTGELFF.

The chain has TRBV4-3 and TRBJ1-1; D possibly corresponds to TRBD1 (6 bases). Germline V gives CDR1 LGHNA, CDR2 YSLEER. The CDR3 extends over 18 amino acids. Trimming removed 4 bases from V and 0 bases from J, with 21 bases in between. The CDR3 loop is CASSPQLGAPGMNTEAFF. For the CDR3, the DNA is TGCGCCAGCAGCCCCCAATTGGGGGCCCCTGGGATGAACACTGAAGCTTTCTTT.

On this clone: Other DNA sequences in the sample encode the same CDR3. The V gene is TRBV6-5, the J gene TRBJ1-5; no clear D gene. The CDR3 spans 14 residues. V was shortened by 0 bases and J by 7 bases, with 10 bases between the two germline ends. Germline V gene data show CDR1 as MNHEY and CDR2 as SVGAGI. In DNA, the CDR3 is TGTGCCAGCAGTTACTCGGCAGGAGGGCAGCCCCAGCATTTT. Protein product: CASSYSAGGQPQHF.

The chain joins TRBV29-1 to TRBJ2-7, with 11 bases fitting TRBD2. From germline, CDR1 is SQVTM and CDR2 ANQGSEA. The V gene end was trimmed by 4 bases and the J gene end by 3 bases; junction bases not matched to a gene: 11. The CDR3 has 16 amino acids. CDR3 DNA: TGCAGCGTTGTTACCCAGGCTAGCGGGAGGCTCTACGAGCAGTACTTC. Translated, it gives CSVVTQASGRLYEQYF.

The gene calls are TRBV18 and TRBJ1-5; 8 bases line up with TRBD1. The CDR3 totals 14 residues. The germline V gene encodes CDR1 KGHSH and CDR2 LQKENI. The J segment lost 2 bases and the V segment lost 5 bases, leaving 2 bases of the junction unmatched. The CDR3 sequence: CASSTDRGNQPQHF. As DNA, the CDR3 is TGTGCCAGCTCAACGGACAGGGGCAATCAGCCCCAGCATTTT.

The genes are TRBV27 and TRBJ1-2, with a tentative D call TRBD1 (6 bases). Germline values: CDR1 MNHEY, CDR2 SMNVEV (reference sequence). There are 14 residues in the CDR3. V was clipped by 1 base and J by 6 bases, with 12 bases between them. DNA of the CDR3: TGTGCCAGCAGTTTATACCGGGGGGCCAATGGCTACACCTTC. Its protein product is CASSLYRGANGYTF.

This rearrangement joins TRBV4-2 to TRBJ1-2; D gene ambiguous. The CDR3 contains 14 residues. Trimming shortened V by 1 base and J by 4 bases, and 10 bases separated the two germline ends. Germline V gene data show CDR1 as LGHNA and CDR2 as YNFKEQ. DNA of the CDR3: TGTGCCAGCAGCCAAGTGAGCGGGCCCTATGGCTACACCTTC. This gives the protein CASSQVSGPYGYTF.

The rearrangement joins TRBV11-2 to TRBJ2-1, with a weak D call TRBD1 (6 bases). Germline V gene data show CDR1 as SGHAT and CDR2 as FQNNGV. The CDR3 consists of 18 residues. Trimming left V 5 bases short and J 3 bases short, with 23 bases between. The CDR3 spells CASSRKPSTGTGYNEQFF. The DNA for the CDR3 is TGTGCCAGCAGCCGTAAACCATCAACAGGGACGGGCTACAATGAGCAGTTCTTC.

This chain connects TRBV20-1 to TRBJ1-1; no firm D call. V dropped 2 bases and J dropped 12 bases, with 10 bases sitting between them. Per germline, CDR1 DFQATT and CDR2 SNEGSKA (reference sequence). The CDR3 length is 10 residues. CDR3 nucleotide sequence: TGCAGTGCTAGACCAATCCGCCCTTTCTTT. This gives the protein CSARPIRPFF.

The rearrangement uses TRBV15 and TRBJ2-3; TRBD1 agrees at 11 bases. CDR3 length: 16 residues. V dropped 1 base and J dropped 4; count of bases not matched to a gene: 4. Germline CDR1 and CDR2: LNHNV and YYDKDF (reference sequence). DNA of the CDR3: TGTGCCACCAGCAGAGTCCGGGACAGGGGGGCAGATACGCAGTATTTT. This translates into CATSRVRDRGADTQYF.

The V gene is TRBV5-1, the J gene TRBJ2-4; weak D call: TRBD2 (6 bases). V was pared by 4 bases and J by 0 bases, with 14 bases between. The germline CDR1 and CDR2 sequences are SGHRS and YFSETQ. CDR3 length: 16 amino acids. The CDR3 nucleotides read TGCGCCAGCAGCCCAGGGACTGGCCCAGCCAAAAACATTCAGTACTTC. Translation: CASSPGTGPAKNIQYF.

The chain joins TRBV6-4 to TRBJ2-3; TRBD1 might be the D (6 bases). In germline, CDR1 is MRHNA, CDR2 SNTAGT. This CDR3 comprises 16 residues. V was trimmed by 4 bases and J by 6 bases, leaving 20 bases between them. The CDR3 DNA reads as TGTGCCAGCAGTGGGGGGCTGACCTACTCGCTTGATACGCAGTATTTT. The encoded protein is CASSGGLTYSLDTQYF.

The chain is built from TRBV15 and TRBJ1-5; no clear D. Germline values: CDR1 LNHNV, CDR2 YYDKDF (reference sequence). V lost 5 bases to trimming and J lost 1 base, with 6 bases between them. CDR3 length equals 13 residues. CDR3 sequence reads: CATSPDSNQPQHF. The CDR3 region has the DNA TGTGCCACCAGCCCGGACAGCAATCAGCCCCAGCATTTT.

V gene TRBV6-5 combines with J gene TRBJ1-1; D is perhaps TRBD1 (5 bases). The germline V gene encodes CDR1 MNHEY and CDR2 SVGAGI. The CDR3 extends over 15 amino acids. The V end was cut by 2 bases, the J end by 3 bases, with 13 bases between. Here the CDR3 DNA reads TGTGCCAGCAGTTACGGGGGTGGTTGGGACACTGAAGCTTTCTTT. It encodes CASSYGGGWDTEAFF.

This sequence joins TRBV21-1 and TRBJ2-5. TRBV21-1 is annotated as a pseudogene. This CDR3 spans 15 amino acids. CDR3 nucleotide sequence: TGTGCCAGCAGCAAAGAGGGACGGCTCCAAGAGACCCAGTACTTC. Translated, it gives CASSKEGRLQETQYF.

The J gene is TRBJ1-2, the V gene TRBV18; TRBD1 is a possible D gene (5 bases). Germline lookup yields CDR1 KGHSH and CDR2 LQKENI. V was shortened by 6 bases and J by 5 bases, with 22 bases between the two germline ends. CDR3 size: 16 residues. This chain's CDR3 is CASSIGGSGRQYGYTF. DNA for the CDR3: TGTGCCAGCTCGATCGGGGGGTCCGGCCGGCAGTATGGCTACACCTTC.

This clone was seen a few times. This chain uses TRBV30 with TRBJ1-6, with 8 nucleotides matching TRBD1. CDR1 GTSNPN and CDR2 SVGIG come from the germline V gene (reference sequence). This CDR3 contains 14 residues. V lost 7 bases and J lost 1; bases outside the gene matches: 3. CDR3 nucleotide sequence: TGTGCCTTCGGGACAGGATCCTATAATTCACCCCTCCACTTT. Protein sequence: CAFGTGSYNSPLHF.

The CDR3 coding sequence is TGTGCCAGCAGTGAATGGGAGGTCGGGACAGGCCTCAACATTCAGTACTTC. It encodes CASSEWEVGTGLNIQYF. The V call is TRBV6-1, the J call TRBJ2-4; 8 bases are shared with TRBD1. Germline CDR1 reads MNHNS; CDR2 reads SASEGT. This CDR3 region has 17 residues. V shed 2 bases and J 7 bases; nucleotides not matched to a gene: 13.

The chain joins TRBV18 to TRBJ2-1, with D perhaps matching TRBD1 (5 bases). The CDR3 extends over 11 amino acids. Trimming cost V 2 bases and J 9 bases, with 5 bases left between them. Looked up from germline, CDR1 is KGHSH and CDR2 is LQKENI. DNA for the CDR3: TGTGCCAGCTCACCAACAGGTGAGCAGTTCTTC. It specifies CASSPTGEQFF.

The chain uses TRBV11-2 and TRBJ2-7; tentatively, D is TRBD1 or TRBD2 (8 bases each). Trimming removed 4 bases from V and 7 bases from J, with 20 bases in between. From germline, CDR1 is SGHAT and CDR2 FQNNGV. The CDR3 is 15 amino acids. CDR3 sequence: CASSSRQGRGEEQYF. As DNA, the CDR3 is TGTGCCAGCAGCTCGAGACAGGGGCGGGGGGAGGAGCAGTACTTC. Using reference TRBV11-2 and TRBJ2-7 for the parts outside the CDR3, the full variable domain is EAGVAQSPRYKIIEKRQSVAFWCNPISGHATLYWYQQILGQGPKLLIQFQNNGVVDDSQLPKDRFSAERLKGVDSTLKIQPAKLEDSAVYLCASSSRQGRGEEQYFGPGTRLTVT.

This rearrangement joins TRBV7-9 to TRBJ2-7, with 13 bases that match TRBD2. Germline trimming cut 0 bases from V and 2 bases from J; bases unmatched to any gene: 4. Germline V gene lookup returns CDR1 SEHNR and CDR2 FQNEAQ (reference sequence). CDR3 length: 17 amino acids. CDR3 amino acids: CASSLATTSGGAYEQYF. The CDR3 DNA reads TGTGCCAGCAGCTTAGCGACTACTAGCGGGGGGGCCTACGAGCAGTACTTC.

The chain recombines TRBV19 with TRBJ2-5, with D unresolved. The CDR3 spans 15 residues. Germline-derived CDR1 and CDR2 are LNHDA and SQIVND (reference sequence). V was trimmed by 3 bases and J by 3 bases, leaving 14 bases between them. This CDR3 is CASSIGVADEETQYF. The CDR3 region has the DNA TGTGCCAGTAGTATTGGGGTGGCAGACGAAGAGACCCAGTACTTC. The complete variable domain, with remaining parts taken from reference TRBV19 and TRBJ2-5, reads DGGITQSPKYLFRKEGQNVTLSCEQNLNHDAMYWYRQDPGQGLRLIYYSQIVNDFQKGDIAEGYSVSREKKESFPLTVTSAQKNPTAFYLCASSIGVADEETQYFGPGTRLLVL.

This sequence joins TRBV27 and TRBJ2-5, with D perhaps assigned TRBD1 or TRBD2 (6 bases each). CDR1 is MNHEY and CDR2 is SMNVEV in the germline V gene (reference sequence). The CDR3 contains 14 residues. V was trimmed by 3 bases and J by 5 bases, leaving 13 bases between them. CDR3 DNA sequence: TGTGCCAGCAGTTTCCTACCGGGGGCGGAGACCCAGTACTTC. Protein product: CASSFLPGAETQYF.

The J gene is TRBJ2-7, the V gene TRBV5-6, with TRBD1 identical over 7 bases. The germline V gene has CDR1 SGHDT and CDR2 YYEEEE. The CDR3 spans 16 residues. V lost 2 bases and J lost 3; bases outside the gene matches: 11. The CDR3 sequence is CASSFGTAIAYYEQYF. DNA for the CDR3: TGTGCCAGCAGCTTCGGGACAGCAATCGCATACTACGAGCAGTACTTC.